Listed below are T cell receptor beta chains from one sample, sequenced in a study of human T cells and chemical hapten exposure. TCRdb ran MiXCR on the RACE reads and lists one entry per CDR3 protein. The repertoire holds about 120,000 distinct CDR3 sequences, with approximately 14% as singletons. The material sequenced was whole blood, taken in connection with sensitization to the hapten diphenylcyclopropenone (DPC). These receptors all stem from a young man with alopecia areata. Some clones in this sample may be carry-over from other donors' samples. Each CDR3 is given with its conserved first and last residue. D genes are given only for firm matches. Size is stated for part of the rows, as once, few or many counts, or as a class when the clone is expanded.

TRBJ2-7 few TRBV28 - CASSPARETGEQYF TGTGCCAGCTCCCCGGCCCGGGAGACGGGAGAGCAGTACTTC
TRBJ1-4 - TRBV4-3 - CASSQVPWTWGEKLFF TGCGCCAGCAGCCAAGTGCCCTGGACATGGGGAGAAAAACTGTTTTTT
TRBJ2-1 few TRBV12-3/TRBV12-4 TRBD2 CASSSPGGARVNEQFF TGTGCCAGCAGTTCCCCGGGGGGGGCACGGGTCAATGAGCAGTTCTTC
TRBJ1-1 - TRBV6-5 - CASTDGGLATEAFF TGTGCCAGCACCGACGGAGGGTTAGCCACTGAAGCTTTCTTT
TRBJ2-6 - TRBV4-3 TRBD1 CASSQAPGQGISGANVLTF TGCGCCAGCAGCCAGGCACCGGGACAGGGCATCTCTGGGGCCAACGTCCTGACTTTC
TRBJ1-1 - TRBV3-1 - CASSSRDKNTEAFF TGTGCCAGCAGCTCCCGGGACAAGAACACTGAAGCTTTCTTT
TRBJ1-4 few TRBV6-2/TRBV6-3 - CASNRGRRTNEKLFF TGTGCCAGCAACCGGGGGCGACGGACTAATGAAAAACTGTTTTTT
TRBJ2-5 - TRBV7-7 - CASSPDSVRGTQYF TGTGCCAGCAGCCCCGACTCAGTTCGGGGTACCCAGTACTTC
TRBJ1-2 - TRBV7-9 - CASSLTENGYTF TGTGCCAGCAGCTTAACAGAGAATGGCTACACCTTC
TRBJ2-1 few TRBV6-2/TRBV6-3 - CASSSGGGRLNEQFF TGTGCCAGCAGCTCCGGCGGGGGCAGGCTCAATGAGCAGTTCTTC
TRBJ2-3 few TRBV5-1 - CASSLNSGSDTQYF TGCGCCAGCAGCTTGAATTCGGGGTCAGATACGCAGTATTTT
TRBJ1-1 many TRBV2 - CASSAVFVWVDTEAFF TGTGCCAGCAGTGCCGTTTTTGTGTGGGTCGACACTGAAGCTTTCTTT
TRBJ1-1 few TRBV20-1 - CSVPDQGNTEAFF TGCAGTGTCCCCGACCAGGGGAACACTGAAGCTTTCTTT
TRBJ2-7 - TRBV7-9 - CASSSFRGLEIYEQYF TGTGCCAGCAGCTCGTTCAGGGGCCTCGAAATATACGAGCAGTACTTC
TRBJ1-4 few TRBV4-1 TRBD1 CASSQGTGTGMKMLFF TGCGCCAGCAGCCAAGGGACAGGTACGGGAATGAAAATGCTGTTTTTT
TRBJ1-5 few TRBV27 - CASRPRAVGQPQHF TGTGCCAGCAGACCACGGGCAGTGGGTCAGCCCCAGCATTTT
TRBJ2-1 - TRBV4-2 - CASSHRGHNEQFF TGTGCCAGCAGCCATCGCGGACACAATGAGCAGTTCTTC
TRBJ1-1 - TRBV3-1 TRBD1 CASSAGGNTEAFF TGTGCCAGCAGTGCAGGGGGCAACACTGAAGCTTTCTTT
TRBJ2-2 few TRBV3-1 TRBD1 CASSRGQGTAGELFF TGTGCCAGCAGCCGGGGACAGGGTACGGCCGGGGAGCTGTTTTTT
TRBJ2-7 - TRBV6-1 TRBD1 CASSVPQDRGLYEQYF TGTGCCAGCAGTGTACCCCAGGACAGGGGGCTGTACGAGCAGTACTTC
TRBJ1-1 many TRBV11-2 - CASRPLTDFPEGAFF TGTGCCAGCAGACCATTGACAGACTTCCCCGAGGGAGCTTTCTTT
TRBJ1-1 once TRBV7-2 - CASSLEVGENTEAFF TGTGCCAGCAGCTTAGAGGTCGGAGAGAACACTGAAGCTTTCTTT
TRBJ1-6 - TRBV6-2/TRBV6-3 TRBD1 CASRGTGPNSPLHF TGTGCCAGCAGGGGGACAGGGCCGAATTCACCCCTCCACTTT
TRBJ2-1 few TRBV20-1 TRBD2 CSARDLSTRLAISNEQFF TGCAGTGCTAGAGATCTTTCGACCCGACTAGCGATTTCCAATGAGCAGTTCTTC
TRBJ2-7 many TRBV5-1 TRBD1 CASGHATGGINEQYF TGCGCCAGCGGCCATGCGACAGGGGGCATTAACGAGCAGTACTTC
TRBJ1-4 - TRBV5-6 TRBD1 CASSHRQGPPEKLFF TGTGCCAGCAGCCACCGACAGGGGCCCCCTGAAAAACTGTTTTTT
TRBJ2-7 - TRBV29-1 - CSARGGATYEQYF TGCAGCGCTAGAGGGGGGGCTACCTACGAGCAGTACTTC
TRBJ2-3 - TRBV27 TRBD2 CASSPLAGYTDTQYF TGTGCCAGCAGCCCCCTAGCGGGGTACACAGATACGCAGTATTTT
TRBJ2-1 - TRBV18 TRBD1 CASSPLGQGVGNEQFF TGTGCCAGCTCACCCCTCGGGCAGGGGGTGGGGAATGAGCAGTTCTTC
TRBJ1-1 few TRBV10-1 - CASSAQGRGEAFF TGCGCCAGCAGCGCCCAGGGAAGGGGTGAAGCTTTCTTT
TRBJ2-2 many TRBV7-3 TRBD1 CASSLNPRGSTGELFF TGTGCCAGCAGCTTAAATCCCAGGGGGAGCACCGGGGAGCTGTTTTTT
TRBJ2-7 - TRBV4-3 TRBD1 CASSQEGQGRYEQYF TGCGCCAGCAGCCAAGAGGGACAGGGACGCTACGAGCAGTACTTC
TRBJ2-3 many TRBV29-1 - CSVYRVNRDTDTQYF TGCAGCGTTTACCGGGTGAATAGGGACACAGATACGCAGTATTTT
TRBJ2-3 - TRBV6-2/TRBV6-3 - CASKMAGSTDTQYF TGTGCCAGCAAAATGGCAGGGTCAACAGATACGCAGTATTTT
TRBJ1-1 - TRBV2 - CASTAREGPTSEAFF TGTGCCAGCACTGCTCGGGAGGGCCCGACAAGCGAAGCTTTCTTT
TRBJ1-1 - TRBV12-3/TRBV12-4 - CASSPTRYTEAFF TGTGCCAGCAGCCCAACAAGGTACACTGAAGCTTTCTTT
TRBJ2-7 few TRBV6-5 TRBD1 CASSPGQALEQYF TGTGCCAGCAGTCCCGGACAGGCCCTCGAGCAGTACTTC
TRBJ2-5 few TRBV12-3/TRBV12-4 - CASSLMPAGQETQYF TGTGCCAGCAGTTTAATGCCGGCAGGGCAAGAGACCCAGTACTTC
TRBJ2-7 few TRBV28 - CASSSSDEQYF TGTGCCAGCAGTTCGTCAGACGAGCAGTACTTC
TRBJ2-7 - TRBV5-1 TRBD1 CASSHGTGNYEQYF TGCGCCAGCAGCCACGGGACAGGGAACTACGAGCAGTACTTC
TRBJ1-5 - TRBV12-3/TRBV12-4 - CASSLDNIRHQPQHF TGTGCCAGCAGTTTAGATAACATCAGGCATCAGCCCCAGCATTTT
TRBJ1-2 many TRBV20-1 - CSARGGETNYGYTF TGCAGTGCTAGAGGAGGGGAGACGAACTATGGCTACACCTTC
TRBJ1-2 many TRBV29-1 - CSVRGDGYTF TGCAGCGTGAGGGGTGACGGCTACACCTTC
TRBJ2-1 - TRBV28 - CASSTVQNEQFF TGTGCCAGCAGTACCGTCCAGAATGAGCAGTTCTTC
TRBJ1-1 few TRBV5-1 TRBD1 CASSWTGGVTEAFF TGCGCCAGCAGTTGGACAGGGGGCGTCACTGAAGCTTTCTTT
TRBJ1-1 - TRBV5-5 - CASNLGPGDEAFF TGTGCCAGCAACCTAGGTCCGGGGGATGAAGCTTTCTTT
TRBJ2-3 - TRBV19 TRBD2 CASSLYPGLATDTQYF TGTGCCAGTAGTCTTTATCCGGGACTAGCAACAGATACGCAGTATTTT
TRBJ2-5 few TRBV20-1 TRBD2 CSARKPGLEETQYF TGCAGTGCAAGAAAACCGGGACTAGAAGAGACCCAGTACTTC
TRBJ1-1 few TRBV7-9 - CASASREGRNTEAFF TGTGCCAGCGCGTCTAGGGAGGGCCGGAACACTGAAGCTTTCTTT
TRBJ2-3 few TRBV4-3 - CASSRDRVTDTQYF TGCGCCAGCAGCCGAGACCGAGTCACAGATACGCAGTATTTT
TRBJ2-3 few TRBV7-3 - CASSLPGLYTDTQYF TGTGCCAGCAGCTTACCTGGGCTGTACACAGATACGCAGTATTTT
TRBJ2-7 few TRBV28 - CASSFLGGRGAYEQYF TGTGCCAGCAGTTTTCTCGGGGGCCGGGGAGCCTACGAGCAGTACTTC
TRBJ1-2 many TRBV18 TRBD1 CASSLGQDSYGYTF TGTGCCAGCTCATTGGGACAGGACTCCTATGGCTACACCTTC
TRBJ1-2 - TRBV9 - CASSVWDNYGYTF TGTGCCAGCAGCGTATGGGACAACTATGGCTACACCTTC
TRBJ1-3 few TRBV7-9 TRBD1 CASSLGRGPRTGNTIYF TGTGCCAGCAGCTTAGGTAGGGGGCCCAGAACTGGAAACACCATATATTTT
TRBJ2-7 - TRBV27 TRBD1 CASSLPGRGLYEQYF TGTGCCAGCAGTTTACCGGGCAGGGGGTTATACGAGCAGTACTTC
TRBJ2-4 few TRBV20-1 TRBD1 CSAVQGAMNIQYF TGCAGTGCCGTACAGGGGGCAATGAACATTCAGTACTTC
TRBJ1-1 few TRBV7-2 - CASSPDIRPGGEAFF TGTGCCAGCAGCCCCGATATAAGACCGGGCGGTGAAGCTTTCTTT
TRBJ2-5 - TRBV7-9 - CASSRRGIVVETQYF TGTGCCAGCAGCCGGCGGGGCATAGTAGTAGAGACCCAGTACTTC
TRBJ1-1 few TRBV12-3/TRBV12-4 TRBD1 CASSAGQAQNAFF TGTGCCAGCAGTGCGGGACAGGCGCAAAACGCTTTCTTT